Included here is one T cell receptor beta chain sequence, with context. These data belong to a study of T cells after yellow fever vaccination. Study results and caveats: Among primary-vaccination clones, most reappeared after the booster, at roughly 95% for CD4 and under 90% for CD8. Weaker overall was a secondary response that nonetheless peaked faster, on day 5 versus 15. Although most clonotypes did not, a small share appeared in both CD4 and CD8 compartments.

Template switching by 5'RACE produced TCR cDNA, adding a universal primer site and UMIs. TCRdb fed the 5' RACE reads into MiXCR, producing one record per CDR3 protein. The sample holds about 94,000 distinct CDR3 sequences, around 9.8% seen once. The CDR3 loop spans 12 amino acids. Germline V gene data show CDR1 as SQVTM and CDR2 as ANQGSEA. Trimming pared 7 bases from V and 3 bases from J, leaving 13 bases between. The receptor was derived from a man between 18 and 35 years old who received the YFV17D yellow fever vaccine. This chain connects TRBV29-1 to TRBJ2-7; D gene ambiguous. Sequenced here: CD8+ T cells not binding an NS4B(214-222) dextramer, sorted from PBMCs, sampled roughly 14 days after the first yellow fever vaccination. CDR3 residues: CSAGKTNYEQYF. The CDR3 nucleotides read TGCAGCGCTGGTAAGACCAACTACGAGCAGTACTTC.